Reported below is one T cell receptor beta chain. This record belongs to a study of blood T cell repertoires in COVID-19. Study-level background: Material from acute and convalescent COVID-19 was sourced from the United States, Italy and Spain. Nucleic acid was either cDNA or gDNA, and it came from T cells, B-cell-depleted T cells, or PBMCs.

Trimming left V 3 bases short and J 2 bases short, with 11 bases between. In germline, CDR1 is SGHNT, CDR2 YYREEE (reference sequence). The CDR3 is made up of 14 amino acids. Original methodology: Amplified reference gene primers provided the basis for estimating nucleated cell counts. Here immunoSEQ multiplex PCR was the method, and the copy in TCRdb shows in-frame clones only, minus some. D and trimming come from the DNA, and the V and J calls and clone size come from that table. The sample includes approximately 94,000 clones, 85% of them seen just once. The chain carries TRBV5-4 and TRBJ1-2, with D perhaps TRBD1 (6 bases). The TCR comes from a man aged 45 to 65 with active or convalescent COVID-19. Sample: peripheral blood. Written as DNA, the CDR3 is TGTGCCAGCAGCTCTTCCGGGACAAACTATGGCTACACCTTC. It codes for CASSSSGTNYGYTF.